The present T cell receptor (beta chain) was sequenced within a study of response to subunit inactivated influenza vaccine. Study-wide results and caveats: There was a suggestion from the authors that each seasonal influenza vaccination recruits few new T cells.

CDR1 SGHTA and CDR2 FQGNSA come from the germline V gene. V lost 1 base and J 9 bases, leaving 10 bases between the germline ends. This CDR3 is 13 amino acids long. TCRdb reprocessed the RT-PCR reads via MiXCR and lists one record per CDR3 protein. The sample consists of more than 450,000 distinct CDR3 sequences, 7.6% of them appearing once. On this clonotype itself: Its antigen is still unknown.

The rearrangement links TRBV7-2 to TRBJ2-1; weak D call: TRBD1 (6 bases). The material sequenced was PBMCs from blood, taken less than 30 months after vaccination. The TCR was taken from a man between 50 and 75 years old who received an inactivated influenza vaccine. In nucleotides, the CDR3 is TGTGCCAGCAGCTTAGGGGGGCAGCCTGAGCAGTTCTTC. It specifies CASSLGGQPEQFF. The complete variable domain, with remaining parts taken from reference TRBV7-2 and TRBJ2-1, reads GAGVSQSPSNKVTEKGKDVELRCDPISGHTALYWYRQSLGQGLEFLIYFQGNSAPDKSGLPSDRFSAERTGGSVSTLTIQRTQQEDSAVYLCASSLGGQPEQFFGPGTRLTVL.